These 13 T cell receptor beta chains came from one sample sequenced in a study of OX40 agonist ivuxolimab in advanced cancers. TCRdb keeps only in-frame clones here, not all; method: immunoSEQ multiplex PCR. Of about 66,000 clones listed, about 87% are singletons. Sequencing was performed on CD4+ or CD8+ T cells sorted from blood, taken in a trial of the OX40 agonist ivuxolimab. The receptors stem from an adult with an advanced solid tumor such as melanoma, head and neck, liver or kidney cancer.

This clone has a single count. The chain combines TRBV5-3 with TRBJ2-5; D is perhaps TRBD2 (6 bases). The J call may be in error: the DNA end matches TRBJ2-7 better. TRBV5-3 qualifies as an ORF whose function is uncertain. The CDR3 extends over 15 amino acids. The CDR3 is CARIERIAVSYEQYF. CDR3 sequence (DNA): TGTGCCAGAATCGAGAGGATAGCGGTCTCCTACGAGCAGTACTTC.

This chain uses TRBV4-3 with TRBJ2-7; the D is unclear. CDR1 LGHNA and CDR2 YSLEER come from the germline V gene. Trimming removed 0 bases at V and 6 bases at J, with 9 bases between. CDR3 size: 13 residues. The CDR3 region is CASSQEVGREQYF. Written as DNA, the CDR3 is TGCGCCAGCAGCCAAGAAGTGGGTCGCGAGCAGTACTTC.

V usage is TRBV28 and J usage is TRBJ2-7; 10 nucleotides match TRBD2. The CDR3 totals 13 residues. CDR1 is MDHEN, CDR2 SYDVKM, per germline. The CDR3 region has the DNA TGTGCTTCACTAGCGGGGAGCTCCTACGAGCAGTACTTC. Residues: CASLAGSSYEQYF.

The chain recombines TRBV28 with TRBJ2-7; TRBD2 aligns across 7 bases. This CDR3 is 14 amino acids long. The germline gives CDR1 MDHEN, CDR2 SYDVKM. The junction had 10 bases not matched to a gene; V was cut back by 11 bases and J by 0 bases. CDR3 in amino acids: CASAVGGASYEQYF. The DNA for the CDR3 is TGTGCCTCGGCGGTGGGAGGGGCCTCCTACGAGCAGTACTTC.

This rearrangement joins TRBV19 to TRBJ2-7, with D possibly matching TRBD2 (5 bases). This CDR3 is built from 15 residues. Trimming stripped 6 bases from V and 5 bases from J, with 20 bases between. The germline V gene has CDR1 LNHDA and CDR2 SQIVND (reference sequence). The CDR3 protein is CASSTRGFGTNEQYF. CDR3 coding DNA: TGTGCCAGTAGCACCCGGGGTTTCGGAACTAACGAGCAGTACTTC. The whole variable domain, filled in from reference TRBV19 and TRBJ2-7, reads DGGITQSPKYLFRKEGQNVTLSCEQNLNHDAMYWYRQDPGQGLRLIYYSQIVNDFQKGDIAEGYSVSREKKESFPLTVTSAQKNPTAFYLCASSTRGFGTNEQYFGPGTRLTVT.

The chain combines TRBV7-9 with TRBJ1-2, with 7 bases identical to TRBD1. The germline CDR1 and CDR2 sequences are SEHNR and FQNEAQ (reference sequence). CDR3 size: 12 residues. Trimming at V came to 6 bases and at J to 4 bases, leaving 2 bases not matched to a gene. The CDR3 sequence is CASSRDSYGYTF. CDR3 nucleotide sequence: TGTGCCAGCAGTCGGGACAGCTATGGCTACACCTTC.

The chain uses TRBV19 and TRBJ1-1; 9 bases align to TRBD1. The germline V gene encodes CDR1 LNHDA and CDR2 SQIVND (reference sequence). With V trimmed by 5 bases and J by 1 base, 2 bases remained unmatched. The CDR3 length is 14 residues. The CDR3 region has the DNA TGTGCCAGTAGTCAACAGGGGGCGAACACTGAAGCTTTCTTT. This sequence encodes CASSQQGANTEAFF.

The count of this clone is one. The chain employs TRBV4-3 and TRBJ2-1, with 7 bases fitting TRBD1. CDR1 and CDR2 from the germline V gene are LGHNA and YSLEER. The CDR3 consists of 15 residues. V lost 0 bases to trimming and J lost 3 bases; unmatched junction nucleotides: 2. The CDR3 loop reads CASSQDRQGYNEQFF. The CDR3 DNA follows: TGCGCCAGCAGCCAAGATAGACAGGGCTACAATGAGCAGTTCTTC.

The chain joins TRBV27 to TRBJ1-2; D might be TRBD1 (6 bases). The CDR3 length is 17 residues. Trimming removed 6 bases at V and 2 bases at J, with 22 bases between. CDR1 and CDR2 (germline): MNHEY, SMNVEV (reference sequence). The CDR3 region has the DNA TGTGCCAGCAGCCCCATTTGGGGGGCGCGGCAGAACTATGGCTACACCTTC. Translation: CASSPIWGARQNYGYTF.

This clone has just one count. DNA of the CDR3: TGCGCCAGCAGCTACACTAGCGGAGAGACCCAGTACTTC. Protein sequence: CASSYTSGETQYF. The chain is built from TRBV5-1 and TRBJ2-5; the match to TRBD2 covers 8 bases. The CDR3 contains 13 residues. V lost 3 bases, J lost 4 bases, and 2 bases stayed unmatched. Germline loops: CDR1 SGHRS, CDR2 YFSETQ.

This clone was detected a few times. The CDR3 DNA sequence: TGTGCTAGTGGACCGGGAGTCACAGATACGCAGTATTTT. Protein: CASGPGVTDTQYF. The rearrangement joins TRBV12-5 to TRBJ2-3, with a weak D call TRBD2 (6 bases). Germline loops: CDR1 LGHNT, CDR2 FRNRAP. The CDR3 has 13 residues. V shed 6 bases and J shed 2 bases, with 9 bases lying between them.

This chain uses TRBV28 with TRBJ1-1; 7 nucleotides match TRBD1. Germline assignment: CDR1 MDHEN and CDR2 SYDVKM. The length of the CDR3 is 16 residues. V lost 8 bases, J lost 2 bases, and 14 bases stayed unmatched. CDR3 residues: CASGTTGRSGNTEAFF. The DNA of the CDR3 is TGTGCCAGCGGAACGACAGGGAGATCGGGAAACACTGAAGCTTTCTTT.

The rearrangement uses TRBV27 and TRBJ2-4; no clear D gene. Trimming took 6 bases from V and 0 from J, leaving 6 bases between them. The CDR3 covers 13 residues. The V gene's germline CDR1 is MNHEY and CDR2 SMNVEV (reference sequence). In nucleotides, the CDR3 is TGTGCCAGCAGCGACCTAGCCAAAAACATTCAGTACTTC. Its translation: CASSDLAKNIQYF.